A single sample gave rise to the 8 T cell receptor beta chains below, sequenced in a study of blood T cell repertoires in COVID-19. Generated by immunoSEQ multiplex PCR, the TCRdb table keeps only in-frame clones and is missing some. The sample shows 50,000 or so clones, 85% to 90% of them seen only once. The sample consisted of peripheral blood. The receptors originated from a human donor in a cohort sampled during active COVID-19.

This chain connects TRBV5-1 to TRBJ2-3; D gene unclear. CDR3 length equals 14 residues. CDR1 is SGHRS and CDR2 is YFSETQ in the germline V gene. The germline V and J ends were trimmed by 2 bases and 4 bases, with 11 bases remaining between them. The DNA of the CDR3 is TGCGCCAGCAGCTTAACCAGTAAGTCAGATACGCAGTATTTT. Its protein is CASSLTSKSDTQYF.

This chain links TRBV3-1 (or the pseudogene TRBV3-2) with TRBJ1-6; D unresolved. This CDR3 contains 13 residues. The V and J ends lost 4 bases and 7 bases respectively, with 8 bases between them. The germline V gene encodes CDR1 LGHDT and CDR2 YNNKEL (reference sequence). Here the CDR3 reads CASSPTYNSPLHF. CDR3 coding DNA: TGTGCCAGCAGCCCGACTTACAATTCACCCCTCCACTTT.

CDR3 sequence reads: CASSLGGPTGELFF. CDR3 coding DNA: TGTGCCAGCAGCTTAGGGGGCCCCACCGGGGAGCTGTTTTTT. This chain links TRBV7-3 with TRBJ2-2, with D possibly matching TRBD1 (6 bases). The CDR3 length is 14 residues. Germline V gene data show CDR1 as SGHTA and CDR2 as FQGTGA. V lost 2 bases and J 4 bases, leaving 8 bases between the germline ends.

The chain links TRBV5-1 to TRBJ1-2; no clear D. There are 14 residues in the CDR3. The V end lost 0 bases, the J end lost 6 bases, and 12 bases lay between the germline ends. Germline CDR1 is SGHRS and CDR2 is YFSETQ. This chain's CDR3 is CASSLETPRDGYTF. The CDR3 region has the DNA TGCGCCAGCAGCTTGGAGACCCCGAGGGATGGCTACACCTTC.

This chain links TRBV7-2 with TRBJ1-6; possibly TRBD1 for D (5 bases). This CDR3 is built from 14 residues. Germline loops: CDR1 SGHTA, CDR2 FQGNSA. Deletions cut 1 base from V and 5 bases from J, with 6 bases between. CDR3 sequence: CASSLGQNNSPLHF. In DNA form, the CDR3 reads TGTGCCAGCAGCTTAGGACAGAATAATTCACCCCTCCACTTT.

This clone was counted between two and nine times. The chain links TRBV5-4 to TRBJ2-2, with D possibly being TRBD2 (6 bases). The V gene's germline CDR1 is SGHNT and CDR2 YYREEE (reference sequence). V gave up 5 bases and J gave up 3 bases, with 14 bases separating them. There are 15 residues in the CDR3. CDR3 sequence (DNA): TGTGCCAGCAGTCGCCGGACGGGGGACACCGGGGAGCTGTTTTTT. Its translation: CASSRRTGDTGELFF. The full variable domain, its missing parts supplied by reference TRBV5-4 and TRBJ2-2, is ETGVTQSPTHLIKTRGQQVTLRCSSQSGHNTVSWYQQALGQGPQFIFQYYREEENGRGNFPPRFSGLQFPNYSSELNVNALELDDSALYLCASSRRTGDTGELFFGEGSRLTVL.

The CDR3 nucleotides read TGTGCCAGCAGTAGGGCTAGCTCCACCTACAATGAGCAGTTCTTC. Protein: CASSRASSTYNEQFF. The chain carries TRBV6-5 and TRBJ2-1; D perhaps matches TRBD2 (5 bases). V lost 5 bases and J 2 bases, leaving 13 bases between the germline ends. Looked up from germline, CDR1 is MNHEY and CDR2 is SVGAGI. This CDR3 comprises 15 residues.

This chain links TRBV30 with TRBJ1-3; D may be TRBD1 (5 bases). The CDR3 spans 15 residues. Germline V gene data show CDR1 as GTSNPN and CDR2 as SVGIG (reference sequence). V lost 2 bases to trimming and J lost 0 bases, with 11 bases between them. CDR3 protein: CAWSSTGRSGNTIYF. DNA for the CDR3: TGTGCCTGGAGTTCTACAGGACGCTCTGGAAACACCATATATTTT.